A selection of T cell receptor beta chains follows, all from one sample in a study of molecular identifiers for immune sequencing clone quantification. TCRdb re-analysed the PCR reads in MiXCR, keeping a single row per CDR3 protein. The table has roughly 320,000 distinct CDR3 sequences, 20% to 25% seen once; the top ten hold approximately 0.8%. The sequenced sample was naive CD8+ T cells from blood, with Jurkat cell RNA spiked in. These receptors all come from a human donor in good health. Some libraries in this study had Jurkat cell RNA spiked in. Both conserved end residues are trimmed from each CDR3.

v_call: TRBV7-9
j_call: TRBJ2-3
cdr3_aa: ASSRYTDTQY

v_call: TRBV20-1
j_call: TRBJ1-1
cdr3_aa: SARGPLSGMNTEAF

v_call: TRBV6-5
j_call: TRBJ2-7
cdr3_aa: ASSYEGGRPYEQY

v_call: TRBV19
j_call: TRBJ2-3
cdr3_aa: ASSTRTSGSTDTQY

v_call: TRBV30
j_call: TRBJ2-7
cdr3_aa: AWSVSGGSYEQY

v_call: TRBV27
j_call: TRBJ1-4
cdr3_aa: ASLKSGGAKDGKLF

v_call: TRBV2
j_call: TRBJ1-1
cdr3_aa: ASSSWGGGTEAF

v_call: TRBV29-1
j_call: TRBJ2-3
cdr3_aa: SVDGRGVDTQY

v_call: TRBV4-3
j_call: TRBJ2-3
cdr3_aa: ASSQDWRTDGQDTQY

v_call: TRBV5-6
j_call: TRBJ2-7
cdr3_aa: ASSSTGGAYEQY

v_call: TRBV30
j_call: TRBJ1-1
cdr3_aa: AWEPRKDTEAF

v_call: TRBV13
j_call: TRBJ2-2
cdr3_aa: ASAAGNTGELF

v_call: TRBV20-1
j_call: TRBJ2-4
cdr3_aa: SARVPGQGPLAKNIQY

v_call: TRBV27
j_call: TRBJ2-7
cdr3_aa: ASSLSLELAGAYEQY

v_call: TRBV6-2/TRBV6-3
j_call: TRBJ1-1
cdr3_aa: ASSYGKGLNTEAF

v_call: TRBV12-3/TRBV12-4
j_call: TRBJ2-7
cdr3_aa: ASSPGRGLEQY

v_call: TRBV28
j_call: TRBJ1-5
cdr3_aa: ASRVTGAPNQPQH

v_call: TRBV27
j_call: TRBJ2-7
cdr3_aa: ASSFGGQSAYEQY

v_call: TRBV6-2/TRBV6-3
j_call: TRBJ2-1
cdr3_aa: ASKLTDNSYNEQF

v_call: TRBV28
j_call: TRBJ1-5
cdr3_aa: ASSLLSDRSNQPQH

v_call: TRBV28
j_call: TRBJ1-5
cdr3_aa: ASSKQGRRQPQH

v_call: TRBV2
j_call: TRBJ1-5
cdr3_aa: ASEAVPNQPQH

v_call: TRBV28
j_call: TRBJ1-4
cdr3_aa: ASSLRVFGEKLF

v_call: TRBV7-9
j_call: TRBJ2-3
cdr3_aa: ASSSTRDRLTDTQY

v_call: TRBV16
j_call: TRBJ2-7
cdr3_aa: ASSQYEPSGSYEQY

v_call: TRBV19
j_call: TRBJ2-7
cdr3_aa: ASSRVQGNFLY

v_call: TRBV7-9
j_call: TRBJ1-1
cdr3_aa: ASSLVQENEAF

v_call: TRBV4-3
j_call: TRBJ2-3
cdr3_aa: ASSQDRPSGATTDTQY

v_call: TRBV13
j_call: TRBJ1-1
cdr3_aa: ASSLFAQVNTEAF

v_call: TRBV5-6
j_call: TRBJ1-2
cdr3_aa: ASSLQGYGYGYT

v_call: TRBV12-3/TRBV12-4
j_call: TRBJ2-2
cdr3_aa: ASSLATGPPGELF

v_call: TRBV29-1
j_call: TRBJ2-6
cdr3_aa: SVTGGISGANVLT